This T cell receptor (beta chain) originates from a study of T cell repertoires in cytomegalovirus infection. TCRdb itself ran the reads through MiXCR, one entry per CDR3 protein. The sample records around 450,000 distinct CDR3 sequences, roughly a third being singletons. The CDR3 length is 13 residues. Germline V gives CDR1 LGHNT, CDR2 FRNRAP. This clonotype was counted a single time. The junction shows a germline mismatch at one end, possibly a read error. The TCR was taken from a human donor in good health (CMV status not recorded). Some clones in this sample may be carry-over from other donors' samples. What was sequenced was PBMCs. The gene calls are TRBV12-5 and TRBJ1-6; D is unclear. The CDR3 coding sequence is TGTTCTAGTGGTTACGGAGATAATTCACCCATCCACTTT. Translation gives CSSGYGDNSPIHF.